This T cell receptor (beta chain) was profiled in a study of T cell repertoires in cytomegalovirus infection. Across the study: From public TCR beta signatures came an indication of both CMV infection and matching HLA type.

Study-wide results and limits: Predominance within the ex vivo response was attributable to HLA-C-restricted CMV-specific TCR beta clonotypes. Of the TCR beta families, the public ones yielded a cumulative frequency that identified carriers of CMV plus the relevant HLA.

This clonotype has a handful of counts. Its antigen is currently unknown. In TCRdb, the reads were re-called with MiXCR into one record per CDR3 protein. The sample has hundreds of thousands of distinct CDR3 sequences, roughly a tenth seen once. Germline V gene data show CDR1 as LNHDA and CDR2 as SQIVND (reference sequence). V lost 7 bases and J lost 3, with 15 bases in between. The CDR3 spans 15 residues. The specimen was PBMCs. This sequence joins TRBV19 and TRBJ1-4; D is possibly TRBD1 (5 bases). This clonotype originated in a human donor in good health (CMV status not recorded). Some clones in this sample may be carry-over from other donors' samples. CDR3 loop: CASNPAGLANEKLFF. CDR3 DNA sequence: TGTGCCAGTAATCCGGCAGGGCTCGCTAATGAAAAACTGTTTTTT.